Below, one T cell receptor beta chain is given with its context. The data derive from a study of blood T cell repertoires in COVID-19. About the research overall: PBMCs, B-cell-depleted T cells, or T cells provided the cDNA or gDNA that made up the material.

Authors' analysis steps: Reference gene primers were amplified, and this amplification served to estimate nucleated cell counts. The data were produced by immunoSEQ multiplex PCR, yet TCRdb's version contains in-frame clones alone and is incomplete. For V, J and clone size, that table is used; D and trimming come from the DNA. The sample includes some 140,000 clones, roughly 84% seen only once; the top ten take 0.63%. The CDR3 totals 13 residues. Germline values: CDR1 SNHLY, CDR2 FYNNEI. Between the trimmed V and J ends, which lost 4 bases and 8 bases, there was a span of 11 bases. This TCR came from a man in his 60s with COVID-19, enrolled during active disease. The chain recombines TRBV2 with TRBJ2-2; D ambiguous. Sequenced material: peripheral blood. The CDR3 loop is CASSALPPGELFF. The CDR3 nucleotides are TGTGCCAGCAGTGCACTCCCACCGGGGGAGCTGTTTTTT.